The rows below give T cell receptor beta chains drawn from one sample of a study of radiotherapy plus CTLA-4 blockade in lung cancer. The data were produced by immunoSEQ multiplex PCR, yet TCRdb's version contains in-frame clones alone and is incomplete. Of 45,000 or so clones in the sample, approximately 76% were seen once. The sequencing here drew on peripheral blood, taken from a patient treated with radiotherapy plus ipilimumab. The receptors were gathered from a human donor with non-small cell lung cancer who had stable disease on radiotherapy plus ipilimumab. CDR3s include the opening cysteine and the closing phenylalanine or tryptophan. A D gene is named only where the DNA matches it firmly. Clone size is shown for a subset of rows, as once, few, many or a class of expanded clone.

>TRBJ1-2|-|-|TRBV4-1
TGCGCCAGCAGCCGCAAGGGGAACTCCTATGGCTACACCTTC
CASSRKGNSYGYTF
>TRBJ2-3|TRBD1|-|TRBV5-1
TGCGCCAGCAGCTACGTACAGGGGAATACGCAGTATTTT
CASSYVQGNTQYF
>TRBJ1-2|-|-|TRBV7-2
TGTGCCAGCAGCTTAGGGGCATCTGAGTATGGCTACACCTTC
CASSLGASEYGYTF
>TRBJ1-5|TRBD1|-|TRBV4-1
TGCGCCAGCAGCCCTGGACAGGGCTATAGCAATCAGCCCCAGCATTTT
CASSPGQGYSNQPQHF
>TRBJ1-1|-|once|TRBV11-2
TGTGCCAGCAGCCTTGACAGGCCCACTCTGAACACTGAAGCTTTCTTT
CASSLDRPTLNTEAFF
>TRBJ1-6|TRBD1|-|TRBV7-6
TGTGCCAGCAGCTTAGCAGGGGGCGATTCACCCCTCCACTTT
CASSLAGGDSPLHF
>TRBJ1-1|-|few|TRBV29-1
TGCAGCACAAGCCCTAGGGGTGCGGCTTTCTTT
CSTSPRGAAFF
>TRBJ2-2|-|-|TRBV2
TGTGCCAGCAGTGAGGGTTTCGGCGGGGAGCTGTTTTTT
CASSEGFGGELFF
>TRBJ1-6|TRBD1|-|TRBV30
TGTGCCTGGACCAGCGACAGGGGGTATTCACCCCTCCACTTT
CAWTSDRGYSPLHF
>TRBJ2-1|-|-|TRBV11-2
TGTGCCAGCAGCTTTGACAGAAACAATGAGCAGTTCTTC
CASSFDRNNEQFF
>TRBJ2-3|TRBD1|-|TRBV7-3
TGTGCCAGCAGCTCCTTGCCCGGACAGGGGAGAGATACGCAGTATTTT
CASSSLPGQGRDTQYF
>TRBJ2-7|-|-|TRBV5-1
TGCGCCAGCGGCCTGGAGGGAACCTACGAGCAGTACTTC
CASGLEGTYEQYF
>TRBJ1-5|-|-|TRBV6-1
TGTGCCAGCAGTGCAATGGGGACCGCGGGGGTCGGCGGCAATCAGCCCCAGCATTTT
CASSAMGTAGVGGNQPQHF
>TRBJ2-3|-|-|TRBV11-2
TGTGCCAGCAGCTTAGGGGCTTCAGGGAGCAGAGTCACAGATACGCAGTATTTT
CASSLGASGSRVTDTQYF
>TRBJ1-2|TRBD1|-|TRBV2
TGTGCCAGCAGCATTAGGGGGACAGGGGTAGATGGCTACACCTTC
CASSIRGTGVDGYTF
>TRBJ2-1|TRBD2|-|TRBV7-6
TGTGCCATTCAAGTACTAGCGGGGGGGCATAATGAGCAGTTCTTC
CAIQVLAGGHNEQFF
>TRBJ2-7|-|-|TRBV7-7
TGTGCCAGCAGCCGAGGACGGGGCCTTTACGAGCAGTACTTC
CASSRGRGLYEQYF
>TRBJ2-1|-|-|TRBV30
TGTGCCTGGAGTCTTGACGATGAGCAGTTCTTC
CAWSLDDEQFF
>TRBJ1-1|TRBD1|-|TRBV4-3
TGCGCCAGCAGCCAAGTAATGGCAGGGGGCACTGAAGCTTTCTTT
CASSQVMAGGTEAFF
>TRBJ2-2|TRBD2|once|TRBV5-1
TGCGCCAGCAGCGGCATAGCGGGGGCTTCCACCGGGGAGCTGTTTTTT
CASSGIAGASTGELFF
>TRBJ2-7|-|once|TRBV28
TGTGCCAGCAGTTTATTGTTTGGTGAGACCGCGTACTTC
CASSLLFGETAYF
>TRBJ2-3|-|-|TRBV15
TGTGCCACCAGCAGAGATAGGGCCGGGAGAGCTGGCACAGATACGCAGTATTTT
CATSRDRAGRAGTDTQYF
>TRBJ1-2|-|-|TRBV10-1
TGCGCCAGCAGTGAGACCGGGACTTCTGGCCACACCTTC
CASSETGTSGHTF
>TRBJ2-3|-|-|TRBV27
TGTGCCAGCAGGTCCTCCCGGGACCGATCAGATACGCAGTATTTT
CASRSSRDRSDTQYF
>TRBJ1-2|TRBD1|once|TRBV13
TGTGCCAGCAGCTCAACCCGGGACAGGGGAATCTATGGCTACACCTTC
CASSSTRDRGIYGYTF
>TRBJ1-2|-|few|TRBV11-2
TGTGCCAGCAGCGTCACAGGGACCCGCTCCGATGGCTACACCTTC
CASSVTGTRSDGYTF
>TRBJ1-2|-|few|TRBV10-3
TGTGCCATCAGTGCCGGGGGCAGCAGCCGCGCGATTAACTATGGCTACACCTTC
CAISAGGSSRAINYGYTF
>TRBJ1-3|-|-|TRBV5-6
TGTGCCAGCAGCCTGTTAGATTCGGGCTCTGGAAACACCATATATTTT
CASSLLDSGSGNTIYF
>TRBJ1-2|TRBD1|-|TRBV6-5
TGTGCCAGCAGTCCGGGACAGGGAGGAGATGGCTACACCTTC
CASSPGQGGDGYTF
>TRBJ1-1|TRBD1|-|TRBV5-6
TGTGCCAGCAGCTTTGGGACAGGGGGGACTGAAGCTTTCTTT
CASSFGTGGTEAFF
>TRBJ1-2|-|-|TRBV27
TGTGCCAGCAGTTTATCGGCAGGGGTCGGCTACACCTTC
CASSLSAGVGYTF
>TRBJ1-1|-|-|TRBV4-3
TGCGCCAGCAGCCAAGAATTGAACACTGAAGCTTTCTTT
CASSQELNTEAFF
>TRBJ2-1|TRBD2|-|TRBV5-6
TGTGCCAGCAGCGGATCCGGGACTAGCGCTTCCTACAATGAGCAGTTCTTC
CASSGSGTSASYNEQFF
>TRBJ1-6|-|once|TRBV28
TGTGCCAGCAGCCGGCGCGGGAATTCACCCCTCCACTTT
CASSRRGNSPLHF
>TRBJ1-2|-|-|TRBV9
TGTGCCAGCAGCCCGGGCCTGCTCTATGGCTACACCTTC
CASSPGLLYGYTF
>TRBJ1-3|-|-|TRBV10-2
TGCGCCAGCAGTGTCGGGGGGATTATAAACACCATATATTTT
CASSVGGIINTIYF
>TRBJ1-1|TRBD1|-|TRBV6-1
TGTGCCAGCAGTGTACTTCGGGACAGGGACGCTTTCTTT
CASSVLRDRDAFF